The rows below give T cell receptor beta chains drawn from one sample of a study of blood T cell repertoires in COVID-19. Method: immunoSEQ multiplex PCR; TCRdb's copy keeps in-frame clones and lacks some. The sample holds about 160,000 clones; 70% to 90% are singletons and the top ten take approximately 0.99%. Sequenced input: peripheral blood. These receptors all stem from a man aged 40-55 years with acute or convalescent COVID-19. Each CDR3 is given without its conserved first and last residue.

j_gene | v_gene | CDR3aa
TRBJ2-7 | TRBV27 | ASSLRQTYEQY
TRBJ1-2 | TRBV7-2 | ASSVSGTGYYT
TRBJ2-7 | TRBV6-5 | ASSNLAGGSYEQY
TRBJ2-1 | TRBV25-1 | ASSHAGTRGEQF
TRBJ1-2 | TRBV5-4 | ASSLGGGGAYGYT
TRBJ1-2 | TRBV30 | AWSQGGFYGYT
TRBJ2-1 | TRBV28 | ASSPPGGAYNEQF
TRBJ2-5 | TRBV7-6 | ASSEAGQTGETQY
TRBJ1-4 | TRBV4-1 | ASSQDLDFLTNEKLF
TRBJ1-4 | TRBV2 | ASRPYRVDNEKLF
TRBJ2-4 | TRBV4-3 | ASSQEIAQGNIQY
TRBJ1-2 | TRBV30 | AWRVIRTANYGYT
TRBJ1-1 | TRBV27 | ASSSPPQGRTEAF
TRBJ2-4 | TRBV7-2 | ASSFWGTAKNIQY
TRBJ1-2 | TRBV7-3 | ASSMGGRNYGYT
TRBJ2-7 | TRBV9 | ASSGTGSYEQY
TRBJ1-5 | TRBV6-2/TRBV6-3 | ASSFGVQPQH
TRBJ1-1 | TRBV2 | ASRSAEDTEAF
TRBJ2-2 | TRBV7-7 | ASSLGEGTGELF
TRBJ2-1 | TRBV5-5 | ASSTGQVSYNEQF
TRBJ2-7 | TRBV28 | ASSSSGVYEQY
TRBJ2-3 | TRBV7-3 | ASSFLAGGMQY
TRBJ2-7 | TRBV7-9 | ASSLPEGHEQY
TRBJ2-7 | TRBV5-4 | ASSLGGLGQGINEQY
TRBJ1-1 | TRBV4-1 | ASSQDTLRGLNTEAF
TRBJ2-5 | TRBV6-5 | ASSRQSQETQY
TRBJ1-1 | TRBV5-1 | ASSLRGLTEAF
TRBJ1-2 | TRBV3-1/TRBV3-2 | ASSQGANYGYT
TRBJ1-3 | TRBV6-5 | ASSTTGGRNTIY
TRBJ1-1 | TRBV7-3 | ASSAGMNTEAF
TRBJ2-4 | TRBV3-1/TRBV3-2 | ASSQDGLAGTGRDIQY
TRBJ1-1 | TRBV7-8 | ASSLVIVGSGAF
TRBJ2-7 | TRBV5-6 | ASSFLGYEQY
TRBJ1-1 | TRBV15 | ATSRQAGPEAF
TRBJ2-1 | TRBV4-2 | ASSPPRAQAGNEQF
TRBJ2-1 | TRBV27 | ASRRTSGGPGAEQF
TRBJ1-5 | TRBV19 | ASSMRLGQGANQPQH
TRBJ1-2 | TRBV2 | ASRIQQGPYGYT
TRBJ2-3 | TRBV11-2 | ASSLVPSGGTDTQY
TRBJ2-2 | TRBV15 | ATSRGGSGELF
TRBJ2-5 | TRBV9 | ASSVGAGGGETQY
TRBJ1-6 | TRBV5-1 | ASSLDSPGDNSPLH
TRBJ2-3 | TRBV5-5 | ASSLLGGITDTQY
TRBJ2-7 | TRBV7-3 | ASSLWPVLSGTRSSEQY
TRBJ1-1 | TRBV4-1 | ASSPTRDNGPVAF
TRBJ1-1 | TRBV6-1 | ASRDHAANTEAF
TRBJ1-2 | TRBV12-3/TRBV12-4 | ASSPDRRTGYT
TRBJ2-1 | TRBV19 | ASSASGTPGPFGQF